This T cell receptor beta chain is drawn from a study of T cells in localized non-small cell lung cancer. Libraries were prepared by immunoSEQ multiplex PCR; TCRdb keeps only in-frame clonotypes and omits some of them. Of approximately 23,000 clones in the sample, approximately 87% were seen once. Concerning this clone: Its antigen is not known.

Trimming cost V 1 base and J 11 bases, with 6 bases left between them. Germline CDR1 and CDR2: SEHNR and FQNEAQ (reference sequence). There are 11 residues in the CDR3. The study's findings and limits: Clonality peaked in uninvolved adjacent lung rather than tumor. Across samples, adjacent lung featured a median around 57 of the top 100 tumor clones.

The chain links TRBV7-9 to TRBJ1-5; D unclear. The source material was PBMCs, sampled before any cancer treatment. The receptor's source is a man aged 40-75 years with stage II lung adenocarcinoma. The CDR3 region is CASSLDGSQHF. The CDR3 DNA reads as TGTGCCAGCAGCTTAGATGGTTCCCAGCATTTT.